What follows are 11 T cell receptor beta chains derived from one specimen sequenced in a study of CD4 and CD8 cells across lung adenocarcinoma regions. TCRdb redid the calling of the PCR reads with MiXCR, one entry per CDR3 protein. The data contain 24,000 or so distinct CDR3 sequences, 52% of them singletons. Sequenced sample: CD4+ T cells from the center of a lung tumor. The receptors shown here come from a male donor with lung adenocarcinoma. The CD4 and CD8 labels of this study may be unreliable.

The table lists this clonotype with a count of one. An end of the junction differs from the germline gene, which may be a read error. This chain links TRBV10-1 with TRBJ2-2; TRBD2 might be the D (5 bases). The CDR3 runs to 14 residues. The germline gives CDR1 WNHNN, CDR2 SYGVQD (reference sequence). CDR3 in DNA: TGCGCCAGCAGTCAGCGGAGGAACACAGATGAGCAGTTTTTT. Residues: CASSQRRNTDEQFF.

This clonotype was found a few times. The V and J genes are TRBV6-1 and TRBJ2-1; 7 bases match TRBD2. The CDR3 spans 17 residues. Germline V gene lookup returns CDR1 MNHNS and CDR2 SASEGT. J gave up 10 bases and V 1 base, and 16 bases lay outside the gene matches. The CDR3 DNA reads as TGTGCCAGCAGTGAAGATCTAGCGCTCTCATCCGGGAGGGAGCAGTTCTTC. It encodes CASSEDLALSSGREQFF.

This clonotype was found many times. The rearrangement uses TRBV6-2 or TRBV6-3 and TRBJ2-3; TRBD2 matches 10 bases. The J segment lost 6 bases and the V segment lost 4 bases, leaving 10 bases of the junction unmatched. Germline V gene data show CDR1 as MNHEY and CDR2 as SVGEGT. The CDR3 sequence is 16 residues long. The CDR3 DNA sequence: TGTGCCAGCAGTTTTCCTAGCGGGAGAATTTCTGATACGCAGTATTTT. Residues: CASSFPSGRISDTQYF.

This clonotype is deemed medium-sized. The chain carries TRBV6-1 and TRBJ2-1; no firm D call. The J call is uncertain, as TRBJ2-7 better fits the DNA end. CDR1 is MNHNS, CDR2 SASEGT, per germline. CDR3 length: 16 residues. CDR3 region: CASSEPGDSINGEQYF. In DNA form, the CDR3 reads TGTGCCAGCAGTGAACCGGGCGACTCAATTAATGGCGAGCAGTACTTC.

There are many counts of this clonotype. The J gene is TRBJ2-7, the V gene TRBV6-5; 10 nucleotides match TRBD2. CDR1 is MNHEY and CDR2 is SVGAGI in the germline V gene. The V segment lost 0 bases and the J segment 5 bases; nucleotides outside the gene matches: 10. This CDR3 has 17 amino acids. Here the CDR3 DNA reads TGTGCCAGCAGTTACTCCGGGCTAGCGGGAGTATATAACGAGCAGTACTTC. Translated, it gives CASSYSGLAGVYNEQYF.

As concerns this clonotype: Lacking the conserved final phenylalanine or tryptophan, this CDR3 likely reflects a read error. No DNA is shown, since the ends of the CDR3 on it are uncertain; the CDR3 is the one TCRdb lists. The rearrangement uses TRBV6-5 and TRBJ2-4; the table's D call, TRBD2, has no DNA check behind it. The CDR3 contains 16 residues when both ends are counted. Germline V gene sequence: CDR1 MNHEY, CDR2 SVGAGI. CDR3 protein: CASSYGGIAGVNIQVL.

The chain recombines TRBV6-1 with TRBJ1-2; D perhaps matches TRBD1 (5 bases). Deletions cut 5 bases from V and 3 bases from J, with 7 bases between. The CDR3 covers 12 residues. The germline V gene encodes CDR1 MNHNS and CDR2 SASEGT. Written as DNA, the CDR3 is TGTGCCAGCAGTCCGACAGACTATGGCTACACCTTC. Its protein is CASSPTDYGYTF.

The gene calls are TRBV20-1 and TRBJ1-6; TRBD1 matches 9 bases. The V and J ends lost 3 bases and 9 bases, in that order; junction bases with no gene match: 6. Germline V CDR1 and CDR2: DFQATT, SNEGSKA (reference sequence). The CDR3 totals 14 residues. In DNA form, the CDR3 reads TGCAGTGCTAGTGGCGGGACAGGGACTTCACCCCTCCACTTT. It yields the protein CSASGGTGTSPLHF.

The chain combines TRBV25-1 with TRBJ2-5; 12 bases are shared with TRBD1. V was clipped by 3 bases and J by 5 bases; unmatched bases: 10. Germline V gives CDR1 MGHDK, CDR2 SYGVNS. The CDR3 contains 17 residues. The CDR3 spells CASSDRDRGPREETQYF. CDR3 DNA sequence: TGTGCCAGCAGTGACCGGGACAGGGGGCCACGGGAGGAGACCCAGTACTTC.

The chain joins TRBV12-3 or TRBV12-4 to TRBJ2-5; D might be TRBD2 (6 bases). The J call may not be correct, given that the DNA end is closer to TRBJ2-7. The CDR3 runs 15 residues. CDR3 sequence: CASSLGSGYTYEQYF. CDR3 nucleotide sequence: TGTGCCAGCAGTTTGGGGAGCGGGTATACCTACGAGCAGTACTTC.

As concerns this clonotype: Relative to the germline gene, one junction end is altered; a read error may explain this. The rearrangement joins TRBV6-1 to TRBJ2-2, with D tentatively TRBD1 or TRBD2 (5 bases each). The CDR3 is made up of 15 amino acids. Looked up from germline, CDR1 is MNHNS and CDR2 is SASEGT. This CDR3 reads CARGLQSGITGTLYF. CDR3 nucleotide sequence: TGTGCCAGGGGCCTCCAGTCTGGGATTACCGGGACGCTGTATTTT.